The clone carrying this T cell receptor (beta chain) was seen more than once but under ten times. Source study methods: From reference gene primer amplification, estimates of nucleated cell counts were derived. Profiling relied on immunoSEQ multiplex PCR, and the TCRdb table lists in-frame clones only, not all of them. V and J calls and clone size are copied from that table; D and trimming were computed from the DNA. The sample shows 60,000 to 80,000 clones, over 75% of them seen only once. This sample stems from a study of blood T cell repertoires in COVID-19. Study in general: Nucleic acid was either cDNA or gDNA, and it came from T cells, B-cell-depleted T cells, or PBMCs.

The germline V gene has CDR1 SGHDT and CDR2 YYEEEE. The V and J ends lost 5 bases and 7 bases respectively, with 12 bases between them. The CDR3 has 12 residues. This chain connects TRBV5-6 to TRBJ1-1; D is possibly TRBD1 (5 bases). The sample taken for sequencing was peripheral blood. The clonotype was recovered from a man aged 50 or older with acute or convalescent COVID-19. CDR3 nucleotide sequence: TGTGCCAGCAGTTCGACCGGGGGTGAAGCTTTCTTT. This translates into CASSSTGGEAFF.